A selection of T cell receptor beta chains follows, all from one sample in a study of blood T cells in healthy people across ages. A single record per CDR3 protein comes from TCRdb applying MiXCR to the 5' RACE reads. The table lists 780,000 or so distinct CDR3 sequences, around 25% of them singletons. The sample was also linked to a second study, of T cells of mothers and their children.

Sequenced input: blood. These receptor sequences come from a boy younger than 18 in good health. Both conserved end residues are part of each CDR3. Fields, in order: V gene, D gene, clone size, J gene, CDR3 DNA, CDR3 protein. The D gene is left open where the match is weak. Clone size, where shown, is once, few, many, or a class for clones that have expanded.

TRBV7-9	TRBD1	-	TRBJ2-7	TGTGCCAGCAGCTCGGCCCCGGGGACAGGGGATGCCTACGAGCAGTACTTC	CASSSAPGTGDAYEQYF
TRBV3-1	TRBD1	few	TRBJ2-3	TGTGCCAGCAGCCAGCGGGACAGGGGCCTAAGCACAGATACGCAGTATTTT	CASSQRDRGLSTDTQYF
TRBV6-1	-	few	TRBJ2-5	TGTGCCAGCAGTGAAGAAGCAGGGAGCCAAGAGACCCAGTACTTC	CASSEEAGSQETQYF
TRBV20-1	-	-	TRBJ2-7	TGCAGTGCCGGGGAGGACGTAGCCTACGAGCAGTACTTC	CSAGEDVAYEQYF
TRBV19	-	-	TRBJ1-1	TGTGCCAGTAGTATGATCCCCGGGACCACGGGGAAAGCTTTCTTT	CASSMIPGTTGKAFF
TRBV5-6	-	few	TRBJ1-4	TGTGCCAACAGCTTACCGGGCCGGTATGAAAAGCTGTTTTTT	CANSLPGRYEKLFF
TRBV15	-	few	TRBJ2-1	TGTGCCACCAGCAGAGACAGGGCTCTGTACAATGAGCAGTTCTTC	CATSRDRALYNEQFF
TRBV5-1	-	-	TRBJ2-5	TGCGCCAGCAGCTTGGCCCCCGGGTTCAGGGGTCAAGAGACCCAGTACTTC	CASSLAPGFRGQETQYF
TRBV6-6	-	-	TRBJ1-1	TGTGCCAGCAAGGGCCTGAACGGTGAAGCTTTCTTT	CASKGLNGEAFF
TRBV6-2/TRBV6-3	-	many	TRBJ2-5	TGTGCCAGCAGTTATTCGAGGGTTCAAGAGACCCAGTACTTC	CASSYSRVQETQYF
TRBV3-1	-	few	TRBJ1-1	TGTGCCAGCAGCCGGGGGAGGGCCTTGAACACTGAAGCTTTCTTT	CASSRGRALNTEAFF
TRBV5-5	-	few	TRBJ2-1	TGTGCCAGCAGCTTGGTGTCGAGGGCTGAGCAGTTCTTC	CASSLVSRAEQFF
TRBV29-1	TRBD2	-	TRBJ2-1	TGCAGCGTCCCGGGACTAGTTGCCTACAATGAGCAGTTCTTC	CSVPGLVAYNEQFF
TRBV28	TRBD2	few	TRBJ2-7	TGTGCCAGCAGCCCAGGTGGGACTAGCGGCATTAGCTCCTACGAGCAGTACTTC	CASSPGGTSGISSYEQYF
TRBV20-1	-	-	TRBJ2-4	TGCAGTGCTGAGGACGGACTGGGATTAAACATTCAGTACTTC	CSAEDGLGLNIQYF
TRBV6-5	TRBD1	few	TRBJ1-2	TGTGCCAGCAGTTCGGGACAGGGTGGCTACACCTTC	CASSSGQGGYTF
TRBV12-3/TRBV12-4	-	-	TRBJ1-4	TGTGCCAGCAGTTTATCGACAGCTATTAATGAAAAACTGTTTTTT	CASSLSTAINEKLFF
TRBV3-1	TRBD1	-	TRBJ2-1	TGTGCCAGCAGCCAAGATCAGGGGGCAGCATACAATGAGCAGTTCTTC	CASSQDQGAAYNEQFF
TRBV28	-	-	TRBJ1-1	TGTGCCAGCACCATGAGGGGAGCTGAAGCTTTCTTT	CASTMRGAEAFF
TRBV28	-	-	TRBJ2-4	TGTGCCAGCAGTTTCCGGGGGGCGCAAGCCAAAAACATTCAGTACTTC	CASSFRGAQAKNIQYF
TRBV18	TRBD2	few	TRBJ2-3	TGTGCCAGCTCACCTTATGAGACTAGCGGTTACGTCACAGATACGCAGTATTTT	CASSPYETSGYVTDTQYF
TRBV20-1	-	few	TRBJ1-1	TGCAGTGCTAGCCAGGCCCTGAACACGGAAGCTTTCTTT	CSASQALNTEAFF
TRBV29-1	-	few	TRBJ2-7	TGCAGCGTTGAAGATCGTAGGGACGAGCAGTACTTC	CSVEDRRDEQYF
TRBV7-8	TRBD1	-	TRBJ1-4	TGTGCCAGCAGACCTACACCGGGACAGGGACTTATCGCAACTAATGAAAAACTGTTTTTT	CASRPTPGQGLIATNEKLFF
TRBV14	-	-	TRBJ2-5	TGTGCCAGCAGCCAAGATTTGGGCTCCCAAGAGACCCAGTACTTC	CASSQDLGSQETQYF
TRBV6-2/TRBV6-3	TRBD1	once	TRBJ2-7	TGTGCCAGCAGTTTAGTCCCGGGGACAGGGACGTTCGAGCAGTACTTC	CASSLVPGTGTFEQYF
TRBV20-1	-	-	TRBJ1-2	TGCAGTGCTCCATCGCTGGGGAACTATGGCTACACCTTC	CSAPSLGNYGYTF
TRBV7-2	-	few	TRBJ2-5	TGTGCCAGCAGCTTAGAGGGTAGCCCCCAAGAGACCCAGTACTTC	CASSLEGSPQETQYF
TRBV6-2/TRBV6-3	TRBD2	-	TRBJ2-4	TGTGCCAGCAGTTACCTAGGACTAGCGGGATCAATAGCCAAAAACATTCAGTACTTC	CASSYLGLAGSIAKNIQYF
TRBV28	TRBD2	few	TRBJ2-7	TGTGCCAGCAGTAGGACTAGCGGGACAGCTCGGGAGCAGTACTTC	CASSRTSGTAREQYF
TRBV12-3/TRBV12-4	-	-	TRBJ2-7	TGTGCCAGCAGTTACCTGACCGGATTATCCTACGAGCAGTACTTC	CASSYLTGLSYEQYF
TRBV9	-	few	TRBJ1-4	TGTGCCAGCAGCGTAGAGGAGGGGGGTCACGGTGAAAAACTGTTTTTT	CASSVEEGGHGEKLFF
TRBV12-3/TRBV12-4	-	-	TRBJ2-5	TGTGCCAGCAGTTTCAGGGGAACAGAGACCCAGTACTTC	CASSFRGTETQYF
TRBV20-1	-	-	TRBJ2-3	TGCAGTGCAAGACTAGGGGGCACAGATACGCAGTATTTT	CSARLGGTDTQYF
TRBV2	TRBD2	-	TRBJ2-7	TGTGCCACCACTAGCGGGGGGACTGGAGGATCCTACGAGCAGTACTTC	CATTSGGTGGSYEQYF
TRBV14	-	few	TRBJ2-3	TGTGCCAGCAGCCTATTCTCTTCTGGCGCAGATACGCAGTATTTT	CASSLFSSGADTQYF
TRBV7-9	TRBD2	-	TRBJ2-1	TGTGCCAGCAGCTTAGTGGGCGCTAGCGGGGACAATGAGCAGTTCTTC	CASSLVGASGDNEQFF
TRBV15	-	-	TRBJ2-5	TGTGCCACCAGCTCCCCCGGGACACTCCAAGAGACCCAGTACTTC	CATSSPGTLQETQYF
TRBV7-2	-	-	TRBJ2-2	TGTGCCAGCAGCTTAAATGCCGTACTCTCGAACACCGGGGAGCTGTTTTTT	CASSLNAVLSNTGELFF
TRBV13	-	-	TRBJ1-1	TGTGCCAGCAGCTCGCTTAACTTGGACACTGAAGCTTTCTTT	CASSSLNLDTEAFF
TRBV29-1	-	few	TRBJ2-7	TGCAGCGCCGCTCACAGAACCGAGCAGTACTTC	CSAAHRTEQYF
TRBV6-4	-	few	TRBJ2-7	TGTGCCAGCAGTCCAGGGCCCGACTACGAGCAGTACTTC	CASSPGPDYEQYF
TRBV7-9	-	-	TRBJ2-7	TGTGCCAGCAGCCCCATGGGGGAAAGCGAGCAGTACTTC	CASSPMGESEQYF
TRBV5-6	TRBD1	-	TRBJ2-7	TGTGCCAGCAGCTCGGGGCGGGACAGGGTCATCTACGAGCAGTACTTC	CASSSGRDRVIYEQYF
TRBV4-1	-	few	TRBJ1-1	TGCGCCAGCAGCCCCAAGGATGGGGACACTGAAGCTTTCTTT	CASSPKDGDTEAFF
TRBV4-2	-	-	TRBJ1-6	TGTGCCAGCAGCCAAGTGCACCCAGCTAATTCACCCCTCCACTTT	CASSQVHPANSPLHF
TRBV12-3/TRBV12-4	TRBD1	-	TRBJ1-2	TGTGCCAGCAGTCAACAGACAGGGTTCTATGGCTACACCTTC	CASSQQTGFYGYTF
TRBV20-1	-	-	TRBJ1-2	TGCAGTGCTAGCGGGAATGGCTACGCCTTC	CSASGNGYAF
TRBV3-1	TRBD1	-	TRBJ1-6	TGTGCCAGCAGCACCCCCGGGACAGGGGAAGTCTCCCTCCACTTT	CASSTPGTGEVSLHF
TRBV12-3/TRBV12-4	-	few	TRBJ1-5	TGTGCCAGCAGTTTCGTGGGGGGGGGTCAGCCCCAGCATTTT	CASSFVGGGQPQHF
TRBV7-6	TRBD2	-	TRBJ2-5	TGTGCCAGCGCACCACTAGCGGGGGAGGTGACCCAGTACTTC	CASAPLAGEVTQYF
TRBV7-9	-	few	TRBJ2-1	TGTGCCAGCAGCCAGAAACTCGGGACGCCCACCAATGAGCAGTTCTTC	CASSQKLGTPTNEQFF
TRBV20-1	-	-	TRBJ2-7	TGCAGTCTCCGGTGGGGTTCAAGCGAGCAGTACTTC	CSLRWGSSEQYF
TRBV20-1	-	-	TRBJ2-3	TGCAGTGCCAGAGAGCTGGACTTCGGGGAGACAGATACGCAGTATTTT	CSARELDFGETDTQYF
TRBV7-3	-	-	TRBJ2-2	TGTGCCAGCAGCTTTGAAGCGGGTTCGAACACCGGGGAGCTGTTTTTT	CASSFEAGSNTGELFF
TRBV6-6	TRBD2	-	TRBJ2-7	TGTGCCAGCACCTTGACTAGCGGGGAAACCTACGAGCAGTACTTC	CASTLTSGETYEQYF